Listed below are T cell receptor beta chains from one sample, sequenced in a study of CD8+ T cells in alopecia areata. TCRdb's copy holds only in-frame clones and misses some; the assay was immunoSEQ multiplex PCR. The sample has some 130,000 clones; about 50% are singletons. Source: CD8+ T cells sorted from blood, taken at week 0. These receptors all stem from a human donor with alopecia areata. The CDR3 runs from the conserved cysteine through the conserved F or W. Fields, in order: V gene, clone size, D gene, J gene, CDR3 DNA, CDR3 protein. D genes are given only for firm matches. Clone size is not always given. Where it is, it says once, few, many or a class for expanded clones.

TRBV5-1,once,-,TRBJ2-6,TGCGCCAGCAGCTTTGAAGGGACTGGGGCCAACGTCCTGACTTTC,CASSFEGTGANVLTF
TRBV7-9,few,-,TRBJ2-3,TGTGCCAGCAGCCCCGACAGGATAGATACGCAGTATTTT,CASSPDRIDTQYF
TRBV5-6,-,TRBD2,TRBJ2-3,TGTGCCAGCAGCTTGGAAGCGGGGAGTGGAGATACGCAGTATTTT,CASSLEAGSGDTQYF
TRBV29-1,-,-,TRBJ1-1,TGCAGCGTTGAGGGTTCAGCGAACACTGAAGCTTTCTTT,CSVEGSANTEAFF
TRBV6-5,-,-,TRBJ2-5,TGTGCCAGCACAAACTCCCTCGAGACCCAGTACTTC,CASTNSLETQYF
TRBV7-9,few,-,TRBJ2-5,TGTGCCAGCAGCTCAGATACAGCCCAAGACACCTCGCAAGAGACCCAGTACTTC,CASSSDTAQDTSQETQYF
TRBV13,once,TRBD1,TRBJ2-7,TGTGCCAGCAGTTCAGGGGGCTCCTACGAGCAGTACTTC,CASSSGGSYEQYF
TRBV19,few,TRBD1,TRBJ2-5,TGTGCCAGTAACCCCGGGACAGGGGGTATGGTAGAGACCCAGTACTTC,CASNPGTGGMVETQYF
TRBV29-1,-,TRBD1,TRBJ1-2,TGCAGCATCGGGACAGCGTATGGCTACACCTTC,CSIGTAYGYTF
TRBV27,few,-,TRBJ2-5,TGTGCCAGCAGTGAGCAGGGTCTAAGCGAGACCCAGTACTTC,CASSEQGLSETQYF
TRBV7-9,-,TRBD1,TRBJ2-7,TGTGCCAGCAGCAGCTCGGACAGGGGACCTTACGAGCAGTACTTC,CASSSSDRGPYEQYF
TRBV29-1,-,TRBD1,TRBJ2-1,TGCAGCGTGGGACAGTACAATGAGCAGTTCTTC,CSVGQYNEQFF
TRBV5-4,-,TRBD2,TRBJ2-3,TGTGCCAGCAGCCTCATTGAGCGGGGAGATACGCAGTATTTT,CASSLIERGDTQYF
TRBV4-1,-,-,TRBJ2-5,TGCGCCAGCAGCCAAGTGGAGGGTCCGGGGACCCAGTACTTC,CASSQVEGPGTQYF
TRBV6-5,-,-,TRBJ2-2,TGTGCCAGCAGAGATACAGGGAACACCGGGGAGCTGTTTTTT,CASRDTGNTGELFF